What follows are 18 T cell receptor beta chains derived from one specimen sequenced in a study of human T cells and chemical hapten exposure. MiXCR, run by TCRdb on the RACE reads, gives a single entry per CDR3 protein. Of approximately 68,000 distinct CDR3 sequences listed, 8.5% to 9% are singletons. Time point specified: patch test 2, 6 weeks after DPC sensitization. Documented treatment: therapeutic diphenylcyclopropenone sensitization with weekly scalp DPC. This sample comprised whole blood, obtained in connection with sensitization to the hapten diphenylcyclopropenone (DPC). These receptors were taken from a woman between 50 and 59 years old with alopecia areata. Some clones in this sample may be carry-over from other donors' samples.

This clonotype was observed at least ten times. The chain combines TRBV20-1 with TRBJ2-1; D is possibly TRBD1 (6 bases). The CDR3 runs to 12 residues. CDR1 is DFQATT, CDR2 SNEGSKA, per germline (reference sequence). The CDR3 here is CRTLQGRREQFF. The CDR3 region has the DNA TGCAGAACTCTACAGGGACGGCGTGAGCAGTTCTTC.

The rearrangement joins TRBV28 to TRBJ1-3, with TRBD1 as a possible D gene (6 bases). The germline gives CDR1 MDHEN, CDR2 SYDVKM. This CDR3 is 16 amino acids long. Trimming left V 3 bases short and J 0 bases short, with 12 bases between. CDR3 amino acids: CASSLGAAFSGNTIYF. Written as DNA, the CDR3 is TGTGCCAGCAGTTTGGGGGCCGCGTTCTCTGGAAACACCATATATTTT.

In its sample, this clonotype was seen many times. The V and J genes are TRBV29-1 and TRBJ1-2, with 7 bases lining up with TRBD1. The ends lost 7 bases at V and 2 bases at J; junction bases unmatched: 4. The CDR3 extends over 12 amino acids. Germline assignment: CDR1 SQVTM and CDR2 ANQGSEA. CDR3 region: CSARQGNYGYTF. The CDR3 region has the DNA TGCAGCGCCCGACAGGGCAACTATGGCTACACCTTC.

The table lists this clonotype with many counts. This chain uses TRBV27 with TRBJ2-7; maybe TRBD1 (6 bases). This CDR3 spans 11 amino acids. V gave up 5 bases and J gave up 4 bases, with 6 bases separating them. Germline CDR1 MNHEY, CDR2 SMNVEV (reference sequence). The CDR3 protein is CASSTGYEQYF. The CDR3 nucleotides are TGTGCCAGCAGTACAGGGTACGAGCAGTACTTC.

The table lists this clonotype with a few counts. The rearrangement uses TRBV28 and TRBJ2-2; 7 nucleotides match TRBD1. Germline V gene lookup returns CDR1 MDHEN and CDR2 SYDVKM. This CDR3 has 13 amino acids. The J segment lost 6 bases and the V segment lost 6 bases, leaving 4 bases of the junction unmatched. The CDR3 coding sequence is TGTGCCAGCAGGCACCAGGGGGCCGGGGAGCTGTTTTTT. Its protein product is CASRHQGAGELFF.

This clonotype was seen ten or more times. This chain's CDR3 is CASSQAGRNTEAFF. The CDR3, as DNA: TGTGCCAGCAGCCAGGCAGGCAGGAACACTGAAGCTTTCTTT. The chain recombines TRBV4-2 with TRBJ1-1; D ambiguous. CDR3 length equals 14 residues. Germline V gene lookup returns CDR1 LGHNA and CDR2 YNFKEQ. The V and J ends lost 3 bases and 1 base respectively, with 9 bases between them.

This clonotype was seen at least ten times. The chain is built from TRBV14 and TRBJ1-1; unclear D gene. V was clipped by 6 bases and J by 2 bases, with 10 bases between them. Germline CDR1 is SGHDN and CDR2 is FVKESK. The CDR3 has 13 residues. The CDR3 nucleotides are TGTGCCAGCAGGGTGTCTGGAAACACTGAAGCTTTCTTT. Amino acids: CASRVSGNTEAFF.

This clonotype was observed a few times. CDR3 DNA sequence: TGTGCCAGCAGTTCTTATGTCCCCGAGGATGAAGCTTTCTTT. Translated, it gives CASSSYVPEDEAFF. The chain recombines TRBV28 with TRBJ1-1; no clear D. CDR1 and CDR2 from the germline V gene are MDHEN and SYDVKM. The CDR3 loop spans 14 amino acids. The V and J ends lost 4 bases and 7 bases respectively, with 16 bases between them.

This clonotype is categorized as medium-sized (0.01 to 0.1%). The V gene is TRBV27, the J gene TRBJ1-4; TRBD1 is a possible D gene (5 bases). The CDR3 extends over 13 amino acids. V was cut by 9 bases and J by 5 bases, with 13 bases left in between. Per germline, CDR1 MNHEY and CDR2 SMNVEV (reference sequence). CDR3 protein: CASPSGGNEKLFF. The CDR3 coding sequence is TGTGCCAGTCCGAGTGGGGGGAATGAAAAACTGTTTTTT.

The chain couples TRBV6-5 to TRBJ2-7; D is uncertain. Per germline, CDR1 MNHEY and CDR2 SVGAGI. Trimming took off 6 bases at V and 6 bases at J, with 12 bases between the two ends. The CDR3 runs to 12 residues. Written as DNA, the CDR3 is TGTGCCAGCAGGGAACTCCCGGGCGAGCAGTACTTC. It codes for CASRELPGEQYF.

In its sample, this clonotype was seen a few times. The chain uses TRBV4-1 and TRBJ2-3; the D is unclear. CDR3 length equals 15 residues. Trimming took 4 bases from V and 0 from J, leaving 11 bases between them. Per the germline V gene, CDR1 is MGHRA and CDR2 is YSYEKL. In DNA, the CDR3 is TGCGCCAGCAGCCCGGCGACGGTTAGCACAGATACGCAGTATTTT. Protein: CASSPATVSTDTQYF.

This clonotype came up many times. The rearrangement joins TRBV12-3 or TRBV12-4 to TRBJ1-5; D call uncertain. V lost 4 bases and J 0 bases, leaving 10 bases between the germline ends. This CDR3 has 15 residues. CDR3 region: CASSSRQVSNQPQHF. CDR3 in DNA: TGTGCCAGCAGTTCCCGGCAGGTTAGCAATCAGCCCCAGCATTTT.

Many counts were recorded for this clonotype. Here the CDR3 DNA reads TGTGCCAGCAGGCCGTCTTTCCGGGAGGGCCTTTGGGAGCAGTACTTC. Its translation: CASRPSFREGLWEQYF. The J gene is TRBJ2-7, the V gene TRBV7-9, with 8 bases identical to TRBD2. From germline, CDR1 is SEHNR and CDR2 FQNEAQ (reference sequence). The junction had 17 bases not matched to a gene; V was cut back by 6 bases and J by 7 bases. This CDR3 contains 16 residues.

V usage is TRBV7-2 and J usage is TRBJ2-1, with TRBD2 identical over 11 bases. This CDR3 contains 16 residues. Germline values: CDR1 SGHTA, CDR2 FQGNSA. The trim removed 5 bases at V and 7 bases at J, leaving 10 bases unmatched. CDR3 DNA: TGTGCCAGCAGCCTCTTAGCGGGAGGGGTTTCTAATGAGCAGTTCTTC. Amino acids: CASSLLAGGVSNEQFF.

This clonotype was observed at least ten times. The chain carries TRBV29-1 and TRBJ1-2; TRBD1 matches 8 bases. The V segment lost 5 bases and the J segment 7 bases; nucleotides outside the gene matches: 6. The CDR3 has 12 amino acids. From germline, CDR1 is SQVTM and CDR2 ANQGSEA. The CDR3 loop reads CSVWAGGFGYTF. In DNA form, the CDR3 reads TGCAGCGTTTGGGCAGGGGGCTTTGGCTACACCTTC.

The sample holds a few counts of this clonotype. This rearrangement joins TRBV3-1 to TRBJ2-7, with D possibly being TRBD2 (5 bases). This CDR3 comprises 12 residues. Germline V gives CDR1 LGHDT, CDR2 YNNKEL (reference sequence). V gave up 2 bases and J gave up 4 bases, with 6 bases separating them. The CDR3 reads CASSQRGYEQYF. The CDR3, as DNA: TGTGCCAGCAGCCAACGGGGTTACGAGCAGTACTTC.

Ten or more counts support this clonotype. The gene calls are TRBV7-2 and TRBJ1-1, with D tentatively TRBD1 (6 bases). This CDR3 comprises 12 residues. Deletions cut 6 bases from V and 8 bases from J, with 13 bases between. CDR1 and CDR2 from the germline V gene are SGHTA and FQGNSA. Written as DNA, the CDR3 is TGTGCCAGCAGTCAGACAGGTCGGGAAGCTTTCTTT. Translating it yields CASSQTGREAFF.

This clonotype was counted many times. The V gene is TRBV20-1, the J gene TRBJ1-4; no clear D. The CDR3 contains 16 residues. Deletions cut 6 bases from V and 0 bases from J, with 17 bases between. Germline V CDR1 and CDR2: DFQATT, SNEGSKA (reference sequence). The CDR3 protein is CSAPTHEGSTNEKLFF. In DNA, the CDR3 is TGCAGTGCCCCCACGCATGAGGGCTCAACTAATGAAAAACTGTTTTTT.